Listed here is a single T cell receptor beta chain. Its target is not known. The data originate from a study of cytomegalovirus exposure and HLA in healthy donors. In the study overall: Of all 400 or so donors who were genotyped, 81% belonged to the Caucasian-associated ancestry cluster.

Study-level results: In an earlier analysis, most TCR beta V segments were productive about 90% or about 30% of the time. Analyses of presence and absence presupposed an approximately uniform sequencing depth across donors.

Use of 60 Vbeta and 13 Jbeta primers characterized the PCR. Sequencing was performed with immunoSEQ multiplex PCR; in TCRdb, only in-frame clones are kept and a portion is missing. The sample has more than 85,000 clones; approximately 69% are singletons. Germline values: CDR1 SEHNR, CDR2 FQNEAQ (reference sequence). The CDR3 covers 13 residues. With 1 base removed from V and 7 bases from J, the gap between germline ends came to 11 bases. The chain carries TRBV7-9 and TRBJ2-7; D is possibly TRBD1 (5 bases). Sequencing used PBMCs. This clonotype was obtained from a man younger than 40 in good health and CMV-seronegative. CDR3 region: CASSLGTSTEQYF. DNA of the CDR3: TGTGCCAGCAGCTTAGGGACATCTACGGAGCAGTACTTC.